This record looks at one TCR beta chain sequence and its context. What it binds is not known. Germline V gene data show CDR1 as MDHEN and CDR2 as SYDVKM. V was clipped by 10 bases and J by 0 bases; unmatched bases: 12. The CDR3 sequence is 17 residues long. A multiplex PCR was run with 60 Vbeta primers and 13 Jbeta primers. Data came from immunoSEQ multiplex PCR; TCRdb stores just in-frame clones and leaves some out. The repertoire holds about 200,000 clones, with around 75% as singletons. These data come from a study of cytomegalovirus exposure and HLA in healthy donors. General study findings and limits: When a later analysis compared HLA-associated TCR beta chains with equally common others, the HLA-associated chains turned out to be more clonally expanded and to have lower generation probabilities. HLA restriction was apparent for most CMV-associated TCR beta chains in a later analysis. The listing of fewer than 200 TCR beta chains classed them as cytomegalovirus-associated.

The J gene is TRBJ2-6, the V gene TRBV28; TRBD2 aligns across 7 bases. The TCR comes from a male donor in good health and CMV-seropositive. Sequencing was carried out using PBMCs. The CDR3, as DNA: TGTGCCACCACGGAGGCGGGAGAGTTCTCTGGGGCCAACGTCCTGACTTTC. Its protein product is CATTEAGEFSGANVLTF.